Each of the 30 T cell receptor beta chains below was sequenced from the same sample in a study of blood T cell repertoires in COVID-19. The table came from immunoSEQ multiplex PCR; TCRdb's copy has only in-frame clones and leaves some out. This sample carries approximately 220,000 clones, approximately 80% of them seen once, and the ten largest clones take 4% to 6%. Specimen: peripheral blood. The receptors derive from a woman between 55 and 75 years old who had recovered from COVID-19.

V gene TRBV11-3 combines with J gene TRBJ1-2; D is possibly TRBD1 (6 bases). Germline CDR1 SGHNT, CDR2 YENEEA. CDR3 length equals 19 residues. Trimming left V 2 bases short and J 0 bases short, with 22 bases between. The CDR3 here is CASSLRTERRSQANYGYTF. The CDR3 DNA sequence: TGTGCCAGCAGCTTAAGGACAGAGAGAAGAAGCCAAGCTAACTATGGCTACACCTTC.

This chain links TRBV7-9 with TRBJ1-2, with TRBD1 as a possible D gene (5 bases). The germline V gene encodes CDR1 SEHNR and CDR2 FQNEAQ (reference sequence). The CDR3 extends over 15 amino acids. Trimming left V 4 bases short and J 5 bases short, with 17 bases between. As DNA, the CDR3 is TGTGCCAGCAGCTCCGTCGGCAGGGCCGAGTATGGCTACACCTTC. Translating gives CASSSVGRAEYGYTF.

This clone showed up many times. This rearrangement joins TRBV27 to TRBJ1-6; 7 nucleotides agree with TRBD1. V lost 3 bases, J lost 6 bases, and 2 bases stayed unmatched. The CDR3 loop spans 14 amino acids. Germline V lookup: CDR1 MNHEY, CDR2 SMNVEV (reference sequence). CDR3 amino acids: CASSLTGFNSPLHF. The CDR3 DNA reads as TGTGCCAGCAGTTTGACAGGGTTTAATTCACCCCTCCACTTT.

The chain couples TRBV6-5 to TRBJ1-1; no definite D call. This CDR3 has 13 amino acids. The germline gives CDR1 MNHEY, CDR2 SVGAGI. Trimming shortened V by 4 bases and J by 1 base, and 7 bases separated the two germline ends. The CDR3 nucleotides read TGTGCCAGCAGTTCGCGAAAGAACACTGAAGCTTTCTTT. Its protein is CASSSRKNTEAFF.

Here the CDR3 DNA reads TGTGCCAGCAGCGTAGCCACAGTTCCTGAAGCTTTCTTT. It translates to CASSVATVPEAFF. The V gene is TRBV9, the J gene TRBJ1-1; the D is unclear. The CDR3 runs 13 residues. Germline-derived CDR1 and CDR2 are SGDLS and YYNGEE. V lost 0 bases and J 6 bases, leaving 9 bases between the germline ends.

The chain couples TRBV7-3 to TRBJ1-4; TRBD1 is a possible D gene (5 bases). The CDR3 is made up of 14 amino acids. Germline V CDR1 and CDR2: SGHTA, FQGTGA. The V and J ends lost 1 base and 4 bases respectively, with 7 bases between them. The CDR3 loop reads CASSLRQRNEKLFF. CDR3 DNA: TGTGCCAGCAGCTTAAGACAGCGTAATGAAAAACTGTTTTTT.

This clone was found a few times. This chain uses TRBV7-2 with TRBJ2-1, with TRBD1 identical over 9 bases. Trimming took 10 bases from V and 6 from J; bases not matched to a gene: 4. The CDR3 runs 12 residues. The germline CDR1 and CDR2 sequences are SGHTA and FQGNSA. The DNA of the CDR3 is TGTGCCATCTGGACAGGGGTCAATGAGCAGTTCTTC. Encoded protein: CAIWTGVNEQFF.

The rearrangement links TRBV6-6 to TRBJ1-2; TRBD1 aligns across 11 bases. In germline, CDR1 is MNHNY, CDR2 SVGAGI (reference sequence). The CDR3 consists of 15 residues. The V gene end was trimmed by 6 bases and the J gene end by 3 bases; junction bases not matched to a gene: 6. The CDR3 protein is CASRQTGQGDYGYTF. Written as DNA, the CDR3 is TGTGCCAGCAGGCAAACGGGACAGGGGGACTATGGCTACACCTTC.

The chain has TRBV19 and TRBJ2-7, with 9 nucleotides matching TRBD1. The length of the CDR3 is 15 residues. The germline gives CDR1 LNHDA, CDR2 SQIVND (reference sequence). The J segment lost 2 bases and the V segment lost 5 bases, leaving 7 bases of the junction unmatched. CDR3 residues: CASSLTGGRTYEQYF. CDR3 nucleotides: TGTGCCAGTAGTCTTACAGGGGGCCGGACCTACGAGCAGTACTTC.

This chain uses TRBV9 with TRBJ1-3; perhaps TRBD1 as D (5 bases). The CDR3 is made up of 13 amino acids. Germline lookup yields CDR1 SGDLS and CDR2 YYNGEE. V was trimmed by 2 bases and J by 7 bases, leaving 10 bases between them. CDR3 sequence: CASSVGGENTIYF. DNA for the CDR3: TGTGCCAGCAGCGTCGGAGGGGAGAACACCATATATTTT. The variable domain in full, with the rest retrieved from reference TRBV9 and TRBJ1-3, is DSGVTQTPKHLITATGQRVTLRCSPRSGDLSVYWYQQSLDQGLQFLIQYYNGEERAKGNILERFSAQQFPDLHSELNLSSLELGDSALYFCASSVGGENTIYFGEGSWLTVV.

The chain links TRBV19 to TRBJ2-4, with 9 bases identical to TRBD2. This CDR3 comprises 15 residues. The germline gives CDR1 LNHDA, CDR2 SQIVND (reference sequence). With 6 bases clipped from V and 9 bases from J, the junction kept 12 bases outside the gene matches. CDR3 nucleotides: TGTGCCAGTAGATTGACCGGGACTAGCCAAATCATTCAGTACTTC. It codes for CASRLTGTSQIIQYF.

The V call is TRBV5-5, the J call TRBJ2-5; 7 bases line up with TRBD2. The V segment lost 4 bases and the J segment 5 bases; nucleotides outside the gene matches: 5. The V gene's germline CDR1 is SGHKS and CDR2 YYEKEE (reference sequence). The CDR3 has 13 residues. This CDR3 reads CASSGGGGETQYF. The CDR3 DNA reads TGTGCCAGCAGCGGCGGGGGAGGGGAGACCCAGTACTTC. Filled out from reference TRBV5-5 and TRBJ2-5, the complete variable domain reads DAGVTQSPTHLIKTRGQQVTLRCSPISGHKSVSWYQQVLGQGPQFIFQYYEKEERGRGNFPDRFSARQFPNYSSELNVNALLLGDSALYLCASSGGGGETQYFGPGTRLLVL.

This chain connects TRBV19 to TRBJ1-1; 9 positions match TRBD1. The junction had 9 bases not matched to a gene; V was cut back by 10 bases and J by 0 bases. The germline gives CDR1 LNHDA, CDR2 SQIVND (reference sequence). There are 15 residues in the CDR3. The chain's CDR3 is CATKPGQGLNTEAFF. CDR3 nucleotides: TGTGCCACTAAACCGGGACAGGGACTGAACACTGAAGCTTTCTTT.

V is TRBV18 and J is TRBJ1-2, with D perhaps matching TRBD1 (6 bases). CDR3 length: 16 amino acids. With 2 bases removed from V and 1 base from J, the gap between germline ends came to 14 bases. The V gene's germline CDR1 is KGHSH and CDR2 LQKENI. The CDR3 here is CASSPTGPGVNYGYTF. As DNA, the CDR3 is TGTGCCAGCTCACCAACAGGGCCCGGGGTTAACTATGGCTACACCTTC.

The CDR3 sequence is CASSHRTSGGWANTGELFF. In DNA form, the CDR3 reads TGTGCCAGCAGCCACAGGACTAGCGGGGGGTGGGCGAACACCGGGGAGCTGTTTTTT. V and J are TRBV3-1 (or the pseudogene TRBV3-2) and TRBJ2-2, with 14 bases matching TRBD2. Losses at the gene ends were 3 bases for V and 0 bases for J; bases not matched to a gene: 6. CDR1 and CDR2 (germline): LGHDT, YNNKEL (reference sequence). CDR3 length equals 19 residues.

This chain uses TRBV20-1 with TRBJ1-1, with D perhaps TRBD1 (6 bases). Trimming took 6 bases from V and 11 from J, leaving 19 bases between them. CDR3 length: 12 amino acids. CDR1 and CDR2 (germline): DFQATT, SNEGSKA (reference sequence). The CDR3 sequence: CSASGGGDGAFF. In nucleotides, the CDR3 is TGCAGTGCGAGTGGGGGGGGCGACGGGGCTTTCTTT.

The chain joins TRBV28 to TRBJ1-5, with TRBD1 as a possible D gene (6 bases). CDR1 and CDR2 from the germline V gene are MDHEN and SYDVKM. The CDR3 totals 14 residues. Trimming stripped 0 bases from V and 11 bases from J, with 14 bases between. CDR3 DNA: TGTGCCAGCAGTTTATGGGGCTCAGAGGGGGCCCAGCATTTT. Translated, it gives CASSLWGSEGAQHF.

The genes are TRBV27 and TRBJ1-5, with D perhaps matching TRBD1 (6 bases). The CDR3 has 14 residues. The V end was cut by 4 bases, the J end by 6 bases, with 13 bases between. Looked up from germline, CDR1 is MNHEY and CDR2 is SMNVEV (reference sequence). CDR3 bases: TGTGCCAGCAGTTCCCTACAGGGTACTCAGCCCCAGCATTTT. Its protein is CASSSLQGTQPQHF.

Regarding this clone: Other nucleotide sequences from this sample produce the same CDR3. The CDR3 reads CASSSQGYEQYF. The CDR3 DNA is TGTGCCAGCAGCTCACAGGGTTACGAGCAGTACTTC. This rearrangement joins TRBV13 to TRBJ2-7; TRBD1 might be the D (6 bases). The CDR3 has 12 amino acids. Germline V gene lookup returns CDR1 PRHDT and CDR2 FYEKMQ (reference sequence). Trimming stripped 4 bases from V and 4 bases from J, with 8 bases between.

The chain is built from TRBV5-8 and TRBJ2-3, with 8 bases that match TRBD2. The CDR3 sequence is 15 residues long. J was trimmed by 0 bases and V by 5 bases; bases with no gene match: 5. CDR1 and CDR2 (germline): SGHTS, YDEGEE. This CDR3 is CASRRLARSTDTQYF. CDR3 coding DNA: TGTGCCAGCAGACGACTAGCGAGAAGCACAGATACGCAGTATTTT.

This chain joins TRBV5-6 and TRBJ2-1; D may be TRBD2 (6 bases). The CDR3 length is 12 residues. V lost 4 bases to trimming and J lost 8 bases, with 10 bases between them. CDR1 SGHDT and CDR2 YYEEEE come from the germline V gene. The CDR3 bases are TGTGCCAGCAGCCGACTAGACCATGAGCAGTTCTTC. It codes for CASSRLDHEQFF.

A few counts support this clone. The rearrangement uses TRBV18 and TRBJ1-1; TRBD1 matches 8 bases. CDR3 size: 13 residues. V trimming: 5 bases; J trimming: 4 bases; junction bases outside the gene matches: 3. CDR1 is KGHSH and CDR2 is LQKENI in the germline V gene. The CDR3 sequence is CASSTDRATEAFF. The CDR3 DNA reads TGTGCCAGCTCAACGGACAGGGCCACTGAAGCTTTCTTT.

The chain has TRBV4-2 and TRBJ1-2; tentatively, D is TRBD1 (5 bases). CDR1 is LGHNA, CDR2 YNFKEQ, per germline. Between the trimmed V and J ends, which lost 2 bases and 3 bases, there was a span of 7 bases. CDR3 length: 13 amino acids. The chain's CDR3 is CASSQQGDYGYTF. CDR3 in DNA: TGTGCCAGCAGCCAACAGGGTGACTATGGCTACACCTTC.

The genes are TRBV2 and TRBJ1-6, with a possible D match to TRBD1 (6 bases). Trimming took 7 bases from V and 8 from J, leaving 18 bases between them. The germline V gene encodes CDR1 SNHLY and CDR2 FYNNEI. The CDR3 extends over 15 amino acids. CDR3 residues: CASKPFLGADSPLHF. The CDR3 coding sequence is TGTGCCAGCAAACCATTTTTGGGGGCGGATTCACCCCTCCACTTT.

V usage is TRBV11-3 and J usage is TRBJ2-7, with 8 bases identical to TRBD2. In germline, CDR1 is SGHNT, CDR2 YENEEA. The CDR3 has 16 amino acids. Germline trimming cut 1 base from V and 1 base from J; bases unmatched to any gene: 6. CDR3 nucleotide sequence: TGTGCCAGCAGCTTAGGCTCCGCTAGCGGGTCCTACGAGCAGTACTTC. It translates to CASSLGSASGSYEQYF.

The CDR3 coding sequence is TGTGCCAGCAGCGTAGGATTGGGGCTAGCGGTCACCGGGGAGCTGTTTTTT. Translated, it gives CASSVGLGLAVTGELFF. The chain joins TRBV9 to TRBJ2-2; 7 positions agree with TRBD2. Germline V gives CDR1 SGDLS, CDR2 YYNGEE. The trim removed 0 bases at V and 4 bases at J, leaving 9 bases unmatched. The CDR3 is made up of 17 amino acids.

This rearrangement joins TRBV27 to TRBJ1-1, with TRBD1 matching over 7 bases. Trimming cost V 5 bases and J 2 bases; bases outside gene matches: 5. This CDR3 has 14 residues. From germline, CDR1 is MNHEY and CDR2 SMNVEV (reference sequence). CDR3 sequence: CASSRQGSNTEAFF. DNA of the CDR3: TGTGCCAGCAGTCGACAGGGTAGCAACACTGAAGCTTTCTTT.

This sequence joins TRBV12-5 and TRBJ2-3; TRBD1 matches at 10 bases. The CDR3 extends over 18 amino acids. The ends lost 1 base at V and 3 bases at J; junction bases unmatched: 10. Germline CDR1 and CDR2: LGHNT and FRNRAP. The CDR3 DNA reads TGTGCTAGTGGTTTGGCCCCGACAGGGGGCGAAGTAACAGATACGCAGTATTTT. This codes for CASGLAPTGGEVTDTQYF.

The rearrangement joins TRBV6-2 or TRBV6-3 to TRBJ1-5, with 7 bases aligning to TRBD1. Germline V gene data show CDR1 as MNHEY and CDR2 as SVGEGT. Trimming removed 0 bases from V and 5 bases from J; junction bases left unmatched: 4. The CDR3 runs 15 residues. The CDR3 sequence is CASSYSTGFDQPQHF. The CDR3 DNA reads as TGTGCCAGCAGTTACTCGACAGGGTTTGATCAGCCCCAGCATTTT.

The gene calls are TRBV5-6 and TRBJ2-7, with 10 bases matching TRBD2. The CDR3 is 15 amino acids. The junction had 3 bases not matched to a gene; V was cut back by 2 bases and J by 1 base. Germline CDR1 SGHDT, CDR2 YYEEEE. In nucleotides, the CDR3 is TGTGCCAGCAGCTTTCCTAGCGGGGGTTCCTACGAGCAGTACTTC. Translation gives CASSFPSGGSYEQYF.